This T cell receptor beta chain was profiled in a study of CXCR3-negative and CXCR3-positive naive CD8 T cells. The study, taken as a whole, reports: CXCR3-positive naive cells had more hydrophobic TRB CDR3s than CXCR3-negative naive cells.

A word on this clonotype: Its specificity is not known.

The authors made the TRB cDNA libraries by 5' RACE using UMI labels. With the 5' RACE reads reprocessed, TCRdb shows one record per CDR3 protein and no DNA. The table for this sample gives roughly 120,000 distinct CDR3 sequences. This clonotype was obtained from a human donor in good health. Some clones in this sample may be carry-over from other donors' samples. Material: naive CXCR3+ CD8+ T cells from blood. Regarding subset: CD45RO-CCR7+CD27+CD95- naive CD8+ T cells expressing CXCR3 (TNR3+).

CDR3 region: CASSLGWGDNEQFF. This rearrangement joins TRBV5-1 to TRBJ2-1; TCRdb's assignment of TRBD1 cannot be checked, as there is no DNA. This CDR3 comprises 14 residues. CDR1 and CDR2 (germline): SGHRS, YFSETQ.